In this sample, the clone carrying this T cell receptor (beta chain) turned up a few times. Survey-level TCR beta sequencing used the immunoSEQ assay. Sequenced by immunoSEQ multiplex PCR; TCRdb stores in-frame clones only, minus some. Of approximately 70,000 clones listed, around 93% are singletons. Trimming took off 0 bases at V and 0 bases at J, with 4 bases between the two ends. The CDR3 totals 15 residues. Germline CDR1 reads SGDLS; CDR2 reads YYNGEE. The rearrangement links TRBV9 to TRBJ2-6; no definite D call. Input material: PBMCs. This clonotype was obtained from a man in his forties with rheumatoid arthritis. CDR3 protein: CASSVVDSGANVLTF. The DNA of the CDR3 is TGTGCCAGCAGCGTAGTTGACTCTGGGGCCAACGTCCTGACTTTC. Full variable domain (outside the CDR3, taken from reference TRBV9 and TRBJ2-6): DSGVTQTPKHLITATGQRVTLRCSPRSGDLSVYWYQQSLDQGLQFLIQYYNGEERAKGNILERFSAQQFPDLHSELNLSSLELGDSALYFCASSVVDSGANVLTFGAGSRLTVL.